This TCR beta chain was recovered during a study of siplizumab effects on memory and regulatory T cells. Study-wide points: Controls had around 25% Treg-derived mappable alloreactive CD4+ clones on average, versus nearly 70% with siplizumab.

CDR3 length equals 16 residues. Germline assignment: CDR1 LGHNA and CDR2 YSLEER. The germline V and J ends were trimmed by 2 bases and 0 bases, with 12 bases remaining between them. Using immunoSEQ multiplex PCR, the repertoire was profiled, and TCRdb retains in-frame clones only, with some absent. The table lists around 100,000 clones, 80% to 95% of them singletons. To note about this clone: Its antigen remains unknown.

The J gene is TRBJ2-3, the V gene TRBV4-3; D is perhaps TRBD1 (5 bases). The clonotype originates from a human donor in good health. The sequenced sample was CD4+ T cells sorted from blood. As DNA, the CDR3 is TGCGCCAGCAGCCAACCTCGGTGGGGCAGCACAGATACGCAGTATTTT. Its protein is CASSQPRWGSTDTQYF.